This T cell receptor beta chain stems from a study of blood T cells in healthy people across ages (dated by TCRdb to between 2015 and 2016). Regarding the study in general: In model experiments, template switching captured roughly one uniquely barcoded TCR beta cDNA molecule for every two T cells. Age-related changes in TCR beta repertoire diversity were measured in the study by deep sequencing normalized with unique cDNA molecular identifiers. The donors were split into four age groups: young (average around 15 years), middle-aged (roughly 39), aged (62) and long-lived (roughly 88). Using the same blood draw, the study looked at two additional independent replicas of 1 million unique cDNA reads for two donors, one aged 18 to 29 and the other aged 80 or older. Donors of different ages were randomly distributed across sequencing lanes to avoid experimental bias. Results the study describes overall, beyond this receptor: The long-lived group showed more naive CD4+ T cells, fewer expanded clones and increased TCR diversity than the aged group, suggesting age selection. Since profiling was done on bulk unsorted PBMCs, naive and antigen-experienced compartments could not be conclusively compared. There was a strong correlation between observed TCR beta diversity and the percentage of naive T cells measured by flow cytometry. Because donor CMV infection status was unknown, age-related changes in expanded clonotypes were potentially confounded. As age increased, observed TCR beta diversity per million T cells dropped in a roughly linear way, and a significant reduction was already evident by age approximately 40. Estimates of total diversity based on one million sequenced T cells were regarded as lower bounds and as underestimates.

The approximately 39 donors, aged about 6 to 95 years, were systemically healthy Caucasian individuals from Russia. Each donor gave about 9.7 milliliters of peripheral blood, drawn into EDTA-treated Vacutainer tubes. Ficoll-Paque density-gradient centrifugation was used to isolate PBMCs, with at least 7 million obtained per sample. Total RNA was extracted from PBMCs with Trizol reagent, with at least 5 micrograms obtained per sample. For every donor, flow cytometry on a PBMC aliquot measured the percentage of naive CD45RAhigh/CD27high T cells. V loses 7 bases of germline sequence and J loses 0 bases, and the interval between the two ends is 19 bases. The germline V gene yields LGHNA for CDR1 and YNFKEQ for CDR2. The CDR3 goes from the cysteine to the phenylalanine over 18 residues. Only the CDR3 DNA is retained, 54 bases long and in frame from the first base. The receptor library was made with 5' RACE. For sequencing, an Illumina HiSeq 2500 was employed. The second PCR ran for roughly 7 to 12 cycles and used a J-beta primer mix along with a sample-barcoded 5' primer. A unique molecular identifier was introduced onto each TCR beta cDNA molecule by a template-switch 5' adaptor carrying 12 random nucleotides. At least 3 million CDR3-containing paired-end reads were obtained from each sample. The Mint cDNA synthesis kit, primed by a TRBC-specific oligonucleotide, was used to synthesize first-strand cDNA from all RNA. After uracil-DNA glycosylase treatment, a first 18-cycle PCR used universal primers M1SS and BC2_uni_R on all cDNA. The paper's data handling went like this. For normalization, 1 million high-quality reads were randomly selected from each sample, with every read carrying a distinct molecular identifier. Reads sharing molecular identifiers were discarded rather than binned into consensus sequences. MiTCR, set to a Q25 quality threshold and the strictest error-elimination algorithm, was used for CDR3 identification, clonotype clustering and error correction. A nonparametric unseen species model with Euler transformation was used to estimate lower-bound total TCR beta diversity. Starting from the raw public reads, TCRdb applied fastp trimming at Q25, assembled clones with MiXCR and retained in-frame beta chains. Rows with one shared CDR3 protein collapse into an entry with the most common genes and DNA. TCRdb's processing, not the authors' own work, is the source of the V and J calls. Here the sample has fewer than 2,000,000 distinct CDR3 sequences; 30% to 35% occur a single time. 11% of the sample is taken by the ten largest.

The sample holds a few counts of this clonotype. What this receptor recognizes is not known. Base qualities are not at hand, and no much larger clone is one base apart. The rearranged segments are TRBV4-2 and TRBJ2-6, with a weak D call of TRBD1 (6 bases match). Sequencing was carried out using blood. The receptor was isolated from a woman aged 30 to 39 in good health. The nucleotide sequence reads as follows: TGTGCCAGCACAGAAGACAGGACTCTCCTCTCTGGGGCCAACGTCCTGACTTTC. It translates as CASTEDRTLLSGANVLTF.